A selection of T cell receptor beta chains follows, all from one sample in a study of T cell responses to AZD1222 COVID-19 vaccine. Data came from immunoSEQ multiplex PCR; TCRdb stores just in-frame clones and leaves some out. Found here are roughly 100,000 clones, 75% to 95% of them singletons; the top ten hold about 48%. The sample consisted of peripheral blood, taken on day 0 of AZD1222 vaccination. These TCRs come from an adult in good health. CDR3s include the opening cysteine and the closing phenylalanine or tryptophan. Fields, in order: D gene, clone size, J gene, V gene, CDR3 DNA, CDR3 protein. A D gene is named only where the DNA matches it firmly. Not all rows give a size; the values are once, few, many and, for expanded clones, a class.

D gene: NA; clone size: NA; J gene: TRBJ1-5; V gene: TRBV28; CDR3 DNA: TGTGCCAGCAGTTGGCCCCCGCAGCCCCAGCATTTT; CDR3 protein: CASSWPPQPQHF
D gene: NA; clone size: NA; J gene: TRBJ2-7; V gene: TRBV11-2; CDR3 DNA: TGTGCCAGCAGCTTAATTTTTCTAGGGGGAACCGGCGAGCAGTACTTC; CDR3 protein: CASSLIFLGGTGEQYF
D gene: NA; clone size: NA; J gene: TRBJ2-5; V gene: TRBV27; CDR3 DNA: TGTGCCAGCAGTCCCTCCGATCTTAGGCAGACCCAGTACTTC; CDR3 protein: CASSPSDLRQTQYF
D gene: NA; clone size: NA; J gene: TRBJ1-1; V gene: TRBV7-3; CDR3 DNA: TGTGCCAGCAGCTCCTACATGAACACTGAAGCTTTCTTT; CDR3 protein: CASSSYMNTEAFF
D gene: NA; clone size: NA; J gene: TRBJ1-1; V gene: TRBV5-4; CDR3 DNA: TGTGCCAGCAGCCGGGACCTACTAGGGAGGTTCACTGAAGCTTTCTTT; CDR3 protein: CASSRDLLGRFTEAFF
D gene: TRBD1; clone size: few; J gene: TRBJ1-1; V gene: TRBV28; CDR3 DNA: TGTGCCAGCAGTCCCCCCTCCGGGACAGGGTTGAACACTGAAGCTTTCTTT; CDR3 protein: CASSPPSGTGLNTEAFF
D gene: TRBD2; clone size: NA; J gene: TRBJ2-1; V gene: TRBV9; CDR3 DNA: TGTGCCAGCCCCCCGGGACAGTTAGCGGGAGGGAATTCTGGAGAGCTTTACAATGAGCAGTTCTTC; CDR3 protein: CASPPGQLAGGNSGELYNEQFF
D gene: NA; clone size: NA; J gene: TRBJ1-5; V gene: TRBV28; CDR3 DNA: TGTGCCAGCAGTTCTCAGACAGGATATGATCAGCCCCAGCATTTT; CDR3 protein: CASSSQTGYDQPQHF
D gene: NA; clone size: NA; J gene: TRBJ1-1; V gene: TRBV6-5; CDR3 DNA: TGTGCCAGCAGTACAGGGACCCGCTCGGGGGCTTTCTTT; CDR3 protein: CASSTGTRSGAFF
D gene: NA; clone size: NA; J gene: TRBJ1-2; V gene: TRBV19; CDR3 DNA: TGTGCCAGTAGTGAGGGGCCTAACTATGGCTACACCTTC; CDR3 protein: CASSEGPNYGYTF
D gene: TRBD2; clone size: NA; J gene: TRBJ2-1; V gene: TRBV7-2; CDR3 DNA: TGTGCCAGCAGCTCCCGGACTAGCGGGAGGGCCCTCAATGAGCAGTTCTTC; CDR3 protein: CASSSRTSGRALNEQFF
D gene: NA; clone size: NA; J gene: TRBJ2-1; V gene: TRBV7-3; CDR3 DNA: TGTGCCAGCAGCCGACAGCGGGTCCCAGTCAATGAGCAGTTCTTC; CDR3 protein: CASSRQRVPVNEQFF
D gene: NA; clone size: NA; J gene: TRBJ1-2; V gene: TRBV25-1; CDR3 DNA: TGTGCCAGCAGTGAATCAGGGGCCCGGGGAACTGGCTACACCTTC; CDR3 protein: CASSESGARGTGYTF
D gene: NA; clone size: NA; J gene: TRBJ2-5; V gene: TRBV18; CDR3 DNA: TGTGCCAGCTCGGCGGGGAGCCAAGAGACCCAGTACTTC; CDR3 protein: CASSAGSQETQYF
D gene: NA; clone size: NA; J gene: TRBJ1-5; V gene: TRBV6-2/TRBV6-3; CDR3 DNA: TGTGCCAGCAGTTACTCCCTTAGTAGCAATCAGCCCCAGCATTTT; CDR3 protein: CASSYSLSSNQPQHF
D gene: NA; clone size: once; J gene: TRBJ2-7; V gene: TRBV30; CDR3 DNA: TGTGCCTGGAGTCCGCAAACCTACGAGCAGTACTTC; CDR3 protein: CAWSPQTYEQYF
D gene: TRBD2; clone size: NA; J gene: TRBJ2-1; V gene: TRBV12-3/TRBV12-4; CDR3 DNA: TGTGCCAGCAGCCCACTAGCGGGGTACGAGCAGTTCTTC; CDR3 protein: CASSPLAGYEQFF
D gene: NA; clone size: NA; J gene: TRBJ1-2; V gene: TRBV5-4; CDR3 DNA: TGTGCCAGCAGCTTGGCCGGCCGGGAACGAGGCTACACCTTC; CDR3 protein: CASSLAGRERGYTF
D gene: TRBD2; clone size: NA; J gene: TRBJ2-7; V gene: TRBV13; CDR3 DNA: TGTGCCAGCAGCTTAGGAGCGGGAGCCTACGAGCAGTACTTC; CDR3 protein: CASSLGAGAYEQYF
D gene: NA; clone size: NA; J gene: TRBJ2-2; V gene: TRBV30; CDR3 DNA: TGTGCCTGGATAGCACAGGGAAAATGGGAGCTGTTTTTT; CDR3 protein: CAWIAQGKWELFF
D gene: TRBD1; clone size: NA; J gene: TRBJ1-3; V gene: TRBV18; CDR3 DNA: TGTGCCAGCTCACCACTTGGGACAGGAACTGGAAACACCATATATTTT; CDR3 protein: CASSPLGTGTGNTIYF
D gene: TRBD1; clone size: once; J gene: TRBJ1-5; V gene: TRBV7-3; CDR3 DNA: TGTGCCAGCAGCTTAACGTTGACAGGGGAAGATCAGCCCCAGCATTTT; CDR3 protein: CASSLTLTGEDQPQHF
D gene: NA; clone size: NA; J gene: TRBJ2-1; V gene: TRBV5-5; CDR3 DNA: TGTGCCAGCAGCTGGACAGTTAATGAGCAGTTCTTC; CDR3 protein: CASSWTVNEQFF
D gene: TRBD1; clone size: NA; J gene: TRBJ1-2; V gene: TRBV9; CDR3 DNA: TGTGCCAGCAGCGAAGAAGGCCCCGGGGCAGGGGGCGGCTATGGCTACACCTTC; CDR3 protein: CASSEEGPGAGGGYGYTF
D gene: NA; clone size: NA; J gene: TRBJ2-6; V gene: TRBV7-3; CDR3 DNA: TGTGCCAGCAGCCCACTAGGGGTTTTACCTGGGGCCAACGTCCTGACTTTC; CDR3 protein: CASSPLGVLPGANVLTF
D gene: NA; clone size: NA; J gene: TRBJ1-3; V gene: TRBV6-5; CDR3 DNA: TGTGCCAGCAGCTTCGGACAGTCTGGAAACACCATATATTTT; CDR3 protein: CASSFGQSGNTIYF
D gene: NA; clone size: once; J gene: TRBJ2-2; V gene: TRBV21-1; CDR3 DNA: TGTGCCAGCAGCGGAGGGGCAGGGAACACCGGGGAGCTGTTTTTT; CDR3 protein: CASSGGAGNTGELFF
D gene: NA; clone size: NA; J gene: TRBJ2-3; V gene: TRBV6-5; CDR3 DNA: TGTGCCAGCAGTTTAGGGGGGACTAGCACAGATACGCAGTATTTT; CDR3 protein: CASSLGGTSTDTQYF
D gene: NA; clone size: once; J gene: TRBJ1-1; V gene: TRBV27; CDR3 DNA: TGTGCCAGCAGTTTATCGATGGGGTGGGACACTGAAGCTTTCTTT; CDR3 protein: CASSLSMGWDTEAFF